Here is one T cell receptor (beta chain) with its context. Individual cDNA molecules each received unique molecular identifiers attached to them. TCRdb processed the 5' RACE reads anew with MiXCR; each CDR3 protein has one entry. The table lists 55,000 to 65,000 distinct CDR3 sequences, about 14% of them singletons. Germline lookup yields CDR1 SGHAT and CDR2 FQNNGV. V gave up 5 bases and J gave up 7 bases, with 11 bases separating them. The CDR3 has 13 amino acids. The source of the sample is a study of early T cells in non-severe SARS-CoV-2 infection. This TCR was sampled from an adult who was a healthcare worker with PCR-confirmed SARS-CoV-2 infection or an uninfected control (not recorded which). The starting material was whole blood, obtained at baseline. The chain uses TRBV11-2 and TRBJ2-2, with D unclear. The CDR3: CASSPRLGGELFF. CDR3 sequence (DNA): TGTGCCAGCAGCCCTAGATTGGGCGGGGAGCTGTTTTTT.